Listed below are T cell receptor beta chains from one sample, sequenced in a study of radiation and T cells in renal cell carcinoma. Here immunoSEQ multiplex PCR was the method, and the copy in TCRdb shows in-frame clones only, minus some. Among about 65,000 clones, roughly 79% were seen once, and the ten largest hold about 6.8%. Material: blood, obtained from a patient whose treatment included radiotherapy and nephrectomy. The receptors shown here come from a man aged 55-75 years with renal cell carcinoma. The CDR3 runs from the conserved cysteine through the conserved F or W.

J gene	V gene	CDR3 protein
TRBJ2-3	TRBV30	CAWSDRSGRGGTDTQYF
TRBJ1-1	TRBV7-9	CASSLEDRGAFF
TRBJ1-3	TRBV11-3	CASSSRQGAGNTIYF
TRBJ1-1	TRBV6-5	CASSYEGMNTEAFF
TRBJ2-2	TRBV7-3	CASSFSADTGELFF
TRBJ1-2	TRBV14	CASSHNRDRVDLFLYGYTF
TRBJ1-5	TRBV6-1	CASSVGRANQPQHF
TRBJ1-1	TRBV7-2	CASSLESTEAFF
TRBJ1-5	TRBV6-1	CASSEVRGNQPQHF
TRBJ1-1	TRBV4-1	CASSQDLASTEAFF
TRBJ2-2	TRBV29-1	CSVVGPSRTGELFF
TRBJ2-1	TRBV12-5	CASGLRAGGGEQFF
TRBJ2-3	TRBV9	CASSSSGSVVTDTQYF
TRBJ2-3	TRBV29-1	CSALGLLTTDTQYF
TRBJ1-1	TRBV18	CASSPADRGRVGTEAFF